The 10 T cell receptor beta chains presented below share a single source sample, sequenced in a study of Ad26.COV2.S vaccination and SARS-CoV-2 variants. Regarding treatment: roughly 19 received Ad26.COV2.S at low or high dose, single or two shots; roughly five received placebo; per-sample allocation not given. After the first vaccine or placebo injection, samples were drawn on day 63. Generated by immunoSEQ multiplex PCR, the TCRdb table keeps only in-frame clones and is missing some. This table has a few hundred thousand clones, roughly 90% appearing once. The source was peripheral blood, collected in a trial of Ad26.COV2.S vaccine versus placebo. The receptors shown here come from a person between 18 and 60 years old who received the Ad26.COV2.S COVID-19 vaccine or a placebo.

CDR3 DNA: TGTGCCTGGAGTGGCAGGGTCGCGGACTATGGCTACACCTTC. It translates to CAWSGRVADYGYTF. J is TRBJ1-2 and V is TRBV30, with D maybe TRBD1 (5 bases). V lost 1 base, J lost 3 bases, and 12 bases lay in between. The CDR3 sequence is 14 residues long. CDR1 is GTSNPN, CDR2 SVGIG, per germline (reference sequence).

Written as DNA, the CDR3 is TGTGCCAGCTCCGTAACAGAAAACACTGAAGCTTTCTTT. Amino acids: CASSVTENTEAFF. The J gene is TRBJ1-1, the V gene TRBV18; D unclear. CDR3 length: 13 amino acids. Germline CDR1 reads KGHSH; CDR2 reads LQKENI. The V gene lost 6 bases and the J gene lost 2 bases, with 10 bases spanning the gap.

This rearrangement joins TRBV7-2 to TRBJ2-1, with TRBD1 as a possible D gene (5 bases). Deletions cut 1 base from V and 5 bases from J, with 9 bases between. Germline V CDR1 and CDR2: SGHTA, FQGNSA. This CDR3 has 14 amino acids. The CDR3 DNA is TGTGCCAGCAGCTTAGTGACAGCCCACAATGAGCAGTTCTTC. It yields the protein CASSLVTAHNEQFF.

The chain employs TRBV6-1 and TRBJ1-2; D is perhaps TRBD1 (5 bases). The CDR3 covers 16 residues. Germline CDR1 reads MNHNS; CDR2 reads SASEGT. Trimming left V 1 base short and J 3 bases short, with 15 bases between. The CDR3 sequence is CASSEGSGGGYYGYTF. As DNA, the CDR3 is TGTGCCAGCAGTGAAGGGTCTGGTGGGGGGTACTATGGCTACACCTTC.

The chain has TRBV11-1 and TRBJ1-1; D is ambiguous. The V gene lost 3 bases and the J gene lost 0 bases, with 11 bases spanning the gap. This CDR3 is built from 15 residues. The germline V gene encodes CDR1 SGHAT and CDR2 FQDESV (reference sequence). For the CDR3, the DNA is TGTGCCAGCAGCTTTGACGGCCAAATGAACACTGAAGCTTTCTTT. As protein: CASSFDGQMNTEAFF.

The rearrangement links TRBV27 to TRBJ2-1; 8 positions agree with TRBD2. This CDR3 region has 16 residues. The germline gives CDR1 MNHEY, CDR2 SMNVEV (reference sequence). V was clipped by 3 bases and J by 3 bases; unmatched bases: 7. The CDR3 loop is CASSLGTSPNYNEQFF. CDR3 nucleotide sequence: TGTGCCAGCAGTTTGGGGACTAGTCCCAACTACAATGAGCAGTTCTTC.

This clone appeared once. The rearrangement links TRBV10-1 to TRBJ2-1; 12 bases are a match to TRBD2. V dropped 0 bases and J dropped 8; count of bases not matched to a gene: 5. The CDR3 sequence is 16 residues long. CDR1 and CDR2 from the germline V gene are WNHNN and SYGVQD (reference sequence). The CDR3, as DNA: TGCGCCAGCAGTGAGTCTAGGGCTAGCGGGAGGGATGAGCAGTTCTTC. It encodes CASSESRASGRDEQFF.

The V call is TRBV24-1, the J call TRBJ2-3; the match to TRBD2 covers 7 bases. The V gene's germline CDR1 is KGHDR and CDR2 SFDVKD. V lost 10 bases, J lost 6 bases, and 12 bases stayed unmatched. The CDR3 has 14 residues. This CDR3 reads CATCRAGEADTQYF. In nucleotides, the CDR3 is TGTGCCACGTGCAGGGCGGGGGAGGCCGATACGCAGTATTTT.

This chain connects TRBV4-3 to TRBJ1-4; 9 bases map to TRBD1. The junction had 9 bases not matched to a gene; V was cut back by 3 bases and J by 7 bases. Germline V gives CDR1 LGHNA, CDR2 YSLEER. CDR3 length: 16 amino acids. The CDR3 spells CASSHADRGIGEKLFF. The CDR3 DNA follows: TGCGCCAGCAGCCATGCGGACAGGGGAATAGGTGAAAAACTGTTTTTT.

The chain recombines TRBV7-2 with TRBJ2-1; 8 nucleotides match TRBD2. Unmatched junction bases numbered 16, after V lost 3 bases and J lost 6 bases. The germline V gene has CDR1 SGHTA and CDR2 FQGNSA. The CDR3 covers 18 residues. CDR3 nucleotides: TGTGCCAGCAGCTTTGGAGTGCGGCCGGGACTAGTCGGCAATGAGCAGTTCTTC. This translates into CASSFGVRPGLVGNEQFF.